Listed here is a single TCR beta chain. This sample is part of a study of shared T cell receptors in the human thymus. Libraries were prepared by immunoSEQ multiplex PCR; TCRdb keeps only in-frame clonotypes and omits some of them. This sample has roughly 550,000 clones, with 75% to 85% found just once. The same sample was also studied in work on human thymus T cells. That paper states: Resections removed during corrective heart surgery provided the thymus tissue used. Gene usage (both V and J) appeared biased in thymic and blood repertoires. Related reports documented highly overlapping thymic repertoires among unrelated individuals.

Sequencing used thymocytes. The clonotype originates from a boy under two years old with a congenital heart defect.

CDR3 amino acids: CASSLAAGGPIGNIQYF. The CDR3 nucleotides read TGTGCCAGCAGCTTAGCGGCGGGAGGGCCGATCGGGAACATTCAGTACTTC. The chain uses TRBV11-3 and TRBJ2-4, with TRBD2 matching over 9 bases. Germline V gene sequence: CDR1 SGHNT, CDR2 YENEEA. The ends lost 1 base at V and 7 bases at J; junction bases unmatched: 11. The CDR3 covers 17 residues.